One T cell receptor beta chain is described in this entry. These data are taken from a study of blood T cell repertoires in COVID-19. Germline V gives CDR1 MNHNS, CDR2 SASEGT. The CDR3 sequence is 19 residues long. Unmatched junction bases numbered 23, after V lost 4 bases and J lost 7 bases. In the authors' methods: Amplified reference gene primers provided the basis for estimating nucleated cell counts. Clones were sequenced by immunoSEQ multiplex PCR, and TCRdb holds only the in-frame ones, with some missing. V and J calls and clone size are as listed in that table; D and trimming were resolved from the DNA. The repertoire holds about 14,000 clones, approximately 91% seen once, with around 15% in the top ten.

The V gene is TRBV6-1, the J gene TRBJ2-7, with TRBD2 matching 9 bases. Sequencing was done on a sample of peripheral blood. The receptor comes from a human donor in a cohort sampled during active COVID-19. The CDR3 coding sequence is TGTGCCAGCAGTGGGCAGGGTAGTAGTAGCGGGGGACCTCGTAAGGAGCAGTACTTC. Encoded protein: CASSGQGSSSGGPRKEQYF.